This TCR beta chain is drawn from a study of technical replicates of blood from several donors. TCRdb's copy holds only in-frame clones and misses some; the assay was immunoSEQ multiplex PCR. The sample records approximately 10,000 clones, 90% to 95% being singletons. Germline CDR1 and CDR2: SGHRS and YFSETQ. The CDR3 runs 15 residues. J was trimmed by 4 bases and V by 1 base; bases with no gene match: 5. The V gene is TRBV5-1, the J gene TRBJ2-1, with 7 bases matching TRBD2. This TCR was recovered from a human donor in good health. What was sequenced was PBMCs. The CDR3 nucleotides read TGCGCCAGCAGCTTGACGGGCGGGAGTTACAATGAGCAGTTCTTC. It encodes CASSLTGGSYNEQFF.